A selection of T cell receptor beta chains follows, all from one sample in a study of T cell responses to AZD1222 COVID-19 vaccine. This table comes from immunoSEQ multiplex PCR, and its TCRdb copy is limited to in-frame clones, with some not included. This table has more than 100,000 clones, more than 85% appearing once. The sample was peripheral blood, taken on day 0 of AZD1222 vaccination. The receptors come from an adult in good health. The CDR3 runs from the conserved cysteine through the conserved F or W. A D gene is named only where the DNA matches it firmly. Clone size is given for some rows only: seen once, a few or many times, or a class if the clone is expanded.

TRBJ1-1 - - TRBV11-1 CASSLAGMLGVTNTEAFF TGTGCCAGCAGCTTAGCAGGGATGTTGGGGGTGACGAACACTGAAGCTTTCTTT
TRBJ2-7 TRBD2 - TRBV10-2 CASSEGLAGSTYEQYF TGCGCCAGCAGTGAGGGACTAGCGGGTTCCACCTACGAGCAGTACTTC
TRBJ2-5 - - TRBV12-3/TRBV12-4 CASSQGPETQYF TGTGCCAGCAGCCAGGGTCCGGAGACCCAGTACTTC
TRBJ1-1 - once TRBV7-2 CASSLTTPLVTEAFF TGTGCCAGCAGCTTAACGACCCCGTTGGTCACTGAAGCTTTCTTT
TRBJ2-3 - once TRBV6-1 CASSESRGGVTQYF TGTGCCAGCAGTGAATCTCGGGGAGGAGTTACGCAGTATTTT
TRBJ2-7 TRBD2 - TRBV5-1 CASSSTSGGRSYEQYF TGCGCCAGCAGCTCGACTAGCGGGGGCCGCTCCTACGAGCAGTACTTC
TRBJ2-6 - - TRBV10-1 CASSEEEGMRANVLTF TGCGCCAGCAGTGAGGAGGAGGGGATGAGGGCCAACGTCCTGACTTTC
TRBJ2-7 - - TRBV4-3 CASSQETSSYEQYF TGCGCCAGCAGCCAAGAGACTAGCTCCTACGAGCAGTACTTC
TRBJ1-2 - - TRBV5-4 CASSPLRGYGYTF TGTGCCAGCAGCCCCCTTCGGGGATACGGCTACACCTTC
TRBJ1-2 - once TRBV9 CASSPGSWVGGYTF TGTGCCAGCAGCCCCGGATCGTGGGTCGGTGGCTACACCTTC
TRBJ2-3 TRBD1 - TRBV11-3 CASSPRTGGTDTQYF TGTGCCAGCAGCCCTCGGACAGGGGGCACAGATACGCAGTATTTT
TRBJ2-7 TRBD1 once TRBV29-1 CSVASGQLSYEQYF TGCAGCGTCGCCTCGGGACAGCTCTCCTACGAGCAGTACTTC
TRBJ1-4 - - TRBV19 CASSPRPTGPEKLFF TGTGCCAGTAGCCCCCGGCCGACAGGACCCGAAAAACTGTTTTTT
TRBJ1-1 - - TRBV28 CASSLGPNTEAFF TGTGCCAGCAGTTTAGGACCGAACACTGAAGCTTTCTTT
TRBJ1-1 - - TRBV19 CASSISFRGASTEAFF TGTGCCAGTAGTATATCTTTCAGGGGCGCGAGCACTGAAGCTTTCTTT
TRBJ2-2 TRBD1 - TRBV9 CASSVGFHPGTGNTGELFF TGTGCCAGCAGCGTAGGGTTTCATCCCGGGACAGGTAACACCGGGGAGCTGTTTTTT
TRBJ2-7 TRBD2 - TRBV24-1 CATSGSSGSYEQYF TGTGCCACCAGTGGGTCTAGCGGGAGTTACGAGCAGTACTTC
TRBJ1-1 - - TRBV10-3 CAISLRLNTEAFF TGTGCCATCAGTTTACGGCTGAACACTGAAGCTTTCTTT
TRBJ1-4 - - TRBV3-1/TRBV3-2 CASSQETGPRGEKLFF TGTGCCAGCAGCCAAGAAACCGGCCCCCGGGGGGAAAAACTGTTTTTT
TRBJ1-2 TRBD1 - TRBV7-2 CASSVDAGGMGGYTF TGTGCCAGCAGCGTCGACGCAGGGGGAATGGGTGGCTACACCTTC
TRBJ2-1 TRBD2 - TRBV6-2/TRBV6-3 CASSYSIREAQTYNEQFF TGTGCCAGCAGTTACTCTATACGGGAGGCGCAGACCTACAATGAGCAGTTCTTC
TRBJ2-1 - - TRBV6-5 CASSYSGFDEQFF TGTGCCAGCAGTTACTCGGGTTTCGATGAGCAGTTCTTC
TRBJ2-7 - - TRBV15 CATSRDRRGLDEQYF TGTGCCACCAGCAGAGATAGGAGAGGTTTGGACGAGCAGTACTTC
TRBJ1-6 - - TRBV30 CAWSGQGNSPLHF TGTGCCTGGAGTGGGCAGGGAAATTCACCCCTCCACTTT
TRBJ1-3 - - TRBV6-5 CASRLGTLSGNTIYF TGTGCCAGCAGGCTCGGGACACTCTCTGGAAACACCATATATTTT
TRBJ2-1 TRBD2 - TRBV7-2 CASSLGLAGYNEQFF TGTGCCAGCAGCTTAGGGCTAGCGGGTTACAATGAGCAGTTCTTC